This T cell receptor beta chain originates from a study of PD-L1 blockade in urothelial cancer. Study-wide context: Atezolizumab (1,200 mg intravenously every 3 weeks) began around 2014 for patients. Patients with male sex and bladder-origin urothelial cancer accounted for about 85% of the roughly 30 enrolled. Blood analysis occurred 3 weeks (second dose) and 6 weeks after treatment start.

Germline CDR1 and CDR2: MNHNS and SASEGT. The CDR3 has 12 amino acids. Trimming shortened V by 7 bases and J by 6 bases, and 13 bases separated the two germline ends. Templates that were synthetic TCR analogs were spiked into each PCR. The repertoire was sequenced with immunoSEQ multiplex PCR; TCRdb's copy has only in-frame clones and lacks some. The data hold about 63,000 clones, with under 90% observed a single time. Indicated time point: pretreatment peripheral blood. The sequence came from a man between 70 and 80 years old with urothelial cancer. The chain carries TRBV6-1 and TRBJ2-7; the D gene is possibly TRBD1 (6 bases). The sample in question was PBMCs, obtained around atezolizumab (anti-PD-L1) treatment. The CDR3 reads CASTTGKSEQYF. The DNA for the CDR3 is TGTGCCAGCACAACAGGGAAGTCCGAGCAGTACTTC.